These 9 T cell receptor beta chains originate from one sample sequenced in a study of T cell changes during pregnancy in multiple sclerosis. The method was immunoSEQ multiplex PCR; TCRdb's version includes in-frame clones alone and lacks a portion of them. The sample has some 60,000 clones; 80% to 90% are singletons. The sequences come from CD4+ T cells from peripheral blood mononuclear cells, collected in the third trimester of pregnancy. The receptors here all came from a female donor with multiple sclerosis, enrolled in a pregnancy study.

V and J are TRBV18 and TRBJ1-2; D perhaps matches TRBD1 (5 bases). The germline V gene has CDR1 KGHSH and CDR2 LQKENI. Trimming took 3 bases from V and 8 from J, leaving 13 bases between them. The CDR3 is 13 amino acids. CDR3 amino acids: CASSPDSRGGYTF. For the CDR3, the DNA is TGTGCCAGCTCACCTGACAGTCGGGGGGGCTACACCTTC.

This chain joins TRBV30 and TRBJ2-2, with 9 positions matching TRBD2. CDR1 is GTSNPN, CDR2 SVGIG, per germline (reference sequence). Losses at the gene ends were 0 bases for V and 6 bases for J; bases not matched to a gene: 11. The CDR3 loop spans 17 amino acids. CDR3 sequence: CAWSVRAWRGGAGELFF. Written as DNA, the CDR3 is TGTGCCTGGAGTGTACGAGCCTGGCGGGGGGGGGCCGGGGAGCTGTTTTTT. The full variable domain, rest sourced from reference TRBV30 and TRBJ2-2, is SQTIHQWPATLVQPVGSPLSLECTVEGTSNPNLYWYRQAAGRGLQLLFYSVGIGQISSEVPQNLSASRPQDRQFILSSKKLLLSDSGFYLCAWSVRAWRGGAGELFFGEGSRLTVL.

The chain combines TRBV7-2 with TRBJ1-4, with D hard to call. CDR1 and CDR2 from the germline V gene are SGHTA and FQGNSA. CDR3 length: 16 amino acids. The germline V and J ends were trimmed by 0 bases and 3 bases, with 11 bases remaining between them. CDR3 DNA: TGTGCCAGCAGCTTAGCGAGCCTGGGAGCTAATGAAAAACTGTTTTTT. This encodes CASSLASLGANEKLFF. The full variable domain, in which reference TRBV7-2 and TRBJ1-4 provide the parts outside the CDR3, is GAGVSQSPSNKVTEKGKDVELRCDPISGHTALYWYRQSLGQGLEFLIYFQGNSAPDKSGLPSDRFSAERTGGSVSTLTIQRTQQEDSAVYLCASSLASLGANEKLFFGSGTQLSVL.

The V and J genes are TRBV27 and TRBJ2-2; D might be TRBD1 (6 bases). Germline loops: CDR1 MNHEY, CDR2 SMNVEV (reference sequence). Trimming shortened V by 6 bases and J by 13 bases, and 24 bases separated the two germline ends. This CDR3 region has 15 residues. The CDR3 spells CASRISTTGYERLFF. In DNA, the CDR3 is TGTGCCAGCAGAATTTCTACCACAGGGTACGAACGGCTGTTTTTT.

CDR3 in DNA: TGTGCCAGTAGTCTCCGGGACAGGGGTTACAATGAGCAGTTCTTC. Translation gives CASSLRDRGYNEQFF. The V gene is TRBV19, the J gene TRBJ2-1, with 10 bases fitting TRBD1. Germline lookup yields CDR1 LNHDA and CDR2 SQIVND (reference sequence). Losses at the gene ends were 5 bases for V and 4 bases for J; bases not matched to a gene: 5. This CDR3 contains 15 residues.

J is TRBJ1-1 and V is TRBV10-1; 8 nucleotides agree with TRBD1. Trimming took 6 bases from V and 2 from J; bases not matched to a gene: 5. This CDR3 has 14 residues. CDR1 is WNHNN and CDR2 is SYGVQD in the germline V gene (reference sequence). CDR3 bases: TGCGCCAGCAGACGGACAGGGCTTAACACTGAAGCTTTCTTT. Translation gives CASRRTGLNTEAFF.

V is TRBV25-1 and J is TRBJ1-4; a possible D gene is TRBD1 (5 bases). V lost 5 bases and J 4 bases, leaving 11 bases between the germline ends. This CDR3 spans 14 amino acids. CDR1 and CDR2 from the germline V gene are MGHDK and SYGVNS. The CDR3 DNA sequence: TGTGCCAGCAGTCCGTCGGGGGTTAATGAAAAACTGTTTTTT. This codes for CASSPSGVNEKLFF.

The chain has TRBV4-3 and TRBJ1-1, with no clear D. The CDR3 covers 15 residues. The V and J ends lost 3 bases and 10 bases respectively, with 21 bases between them. Germline V gives CDR1 LGHNA, CDR2 YSLEER. The CDR3: CASSQPGDGGARAFF. Written as DNA, the CDR3 is TGCGCCAGCAGCCAGCCCGGAGACGGCGGCGCCCGAGCTTTCTTT.

J is TRBJ2-1 and V is TRBV9; D call uncertain. CDR3 size: 13 residues. Germline assignment: CDR1 SGDLS and CDR2 YYNGEE. V was trimmed by 1 base and J by 8 bases, leaving 10 bases between them. CDR3 loop: CASSVLGRDEQFF. The CDR3 DNA sequence: TGTGCCAGCAGCGTACTTGGTCGGGATGAGCAGTTCTTC.